Given below is one T cell receptor (beta chain) in context. What antigen it recognizes has not been identified. No base quality information exists; no much larger clone differs at one position. Separate from the approximately 670-subject first cohort, the validation cohort of 120 subjects was the group to which the donors belonged. The data are from a study of cytomegalovirus exposure and HLA in healthy donors (dated by TCRdb to 2016 to 2017). Concerning the study at large: The 550 to 750 repertoires of the first cohort and the approximately 130 validation repertoires were produced on the same platform, according to a later analysis. The aim of the study was to test whether cataloging public T cell receptors could identify signatures of past pathogen exposure. Besides the first cohort of roughly 700 subjects, a separate validation cohort made up of 120 different subjects was used. To predict cytomegalovirus infection status, the study brought together high-throughput TCR immunosequencing, statistical association of individual TCRs with disease status, and machine learning.

The receptor library was made with the immunoSEQ multiplex PCR assay. Concerning the study's data processing: A statistical classification framework was built for diagnosing cytomegalovirus status from the catalog of TCR beta chain sequences. Imported from immuneACCESS, the table was reduced by TCRdb to in-frame sequences with V and J called. These copies leave out some clones; in studies compared against another copy, an unresolved V gene accounts for under half, and the cause of the remainder is not known. The V and J calls and clone size come from that table; D and trimming were worked out from the DNA. The sample profile shows over 150,000 clones; approximately 86% of them were found once. The ten largest make up approximately 2.1% of the sample. Study-wide conclusions, independent of this receptor: The authors suggested that the approach could potentially be extended to other disease states and immunological phenotypes. Most TCR sequences were observed very rarely across donors, whereas some public TCRs were present in many individuals. A few of the identified cytomegalovirus-associated TCR beta chains were confirmed in vitro to be specific for cytomegalovirus antigens. A later analysis had no HLA typing for the validation cohort, so co-occurrence there was scored across all 110 or so repertoires. The study listed approximately 150 TCR beta chains as associated with cytomegalovirus. Cytomegalovirus status was reported to be diagnosed by the classifier with high specificity and sensitivity in both the original and validation cohorts. In a later analysis, TCRs clustered in the first cohort were found to also tend to co-occur in the roughly 130 validation repertoires, with approximately 93% of cluster scores above 0.

V lost 4 bases and J lost 1 base; the stretch between them is 12 bases long. The CDR3 numbers 15 residues from cysteine through phenylalanine. Only CDR3 DNA remains: 45 bases, in frame from the first base. The germline V gene provides CDR1 SGHRS and CDR2 YFSETQ. Sequencing was carried out using PBMCs. The receptor comes from a woman aged 18-35 years in good health and CMV-seronegative. The V gene is TRBV5-1 and the J gene is TRBJ2-1; a tentative D match to TRBD1 spans 5 bases. In nucleotides, the sequence is TGCGCCAGCAGCCCTACCAGGGCGTCCTACAATGAGCAGTTCTTC. Its coded protein is CASSPTRASYNEQFF.